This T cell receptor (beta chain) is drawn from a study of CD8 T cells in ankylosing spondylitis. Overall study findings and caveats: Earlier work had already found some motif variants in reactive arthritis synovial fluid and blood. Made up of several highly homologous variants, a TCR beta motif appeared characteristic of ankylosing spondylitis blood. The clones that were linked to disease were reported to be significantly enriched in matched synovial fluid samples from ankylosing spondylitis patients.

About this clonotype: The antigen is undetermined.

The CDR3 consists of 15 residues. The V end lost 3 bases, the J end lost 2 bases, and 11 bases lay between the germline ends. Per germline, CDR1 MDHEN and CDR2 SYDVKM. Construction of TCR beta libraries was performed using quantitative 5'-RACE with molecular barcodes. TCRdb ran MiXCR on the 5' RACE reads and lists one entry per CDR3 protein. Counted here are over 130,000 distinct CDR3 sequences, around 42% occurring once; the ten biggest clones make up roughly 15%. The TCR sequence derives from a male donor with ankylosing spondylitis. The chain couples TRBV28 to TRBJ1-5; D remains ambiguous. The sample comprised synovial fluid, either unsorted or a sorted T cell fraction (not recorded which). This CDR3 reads CASSFNGGGNQPQHF. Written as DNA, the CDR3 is TGTGCCAGCAGTTTTAACGGCGGGGGCAATCAGCCCCAGCATTTT.